This paragraph covers one T cell receptor beta chain sequence. Patients at the Seattle site were enrolled during active infection and followed longitudinally. The CDR3 has 18 amino acids. Germline values: CDR1 MNHEY, CDR2 SVGEGT. J gave up 0 bases and V 2 bases, and 12 bases lay outside the gene matches. These data originate in a study of blood T cell repertoires in COVID-19. Across the study: Nucleic acid was either cDNA or gDNA, and it came from T cells, B-cell-depleted T cells, or PBMCs.

TCRdb's copy holds only in-frame clones and misses some; the assay was immunoSEQ multiplex PCR. The sample lists about 170,000 clones, approximately 92% seen once, with around 4.6% in the top ten. This receptor was identified in a man under 40 with COVID-19, enrolled during active disease. The chain is built from TRBV6-2 or TRBV6-3 and TRBJ1-1; 7 positions agree with TRBD1. Sequencing was done on a sample of peripheral blood. CDR3 in amino acids: CASSYTTTGSPLNTEAFF. CDR3 nucleotide sequence: TGTGCCAGCAGTTACACCACGACAGGGTCCCCGTTGAACACTGAAGCTTTCTTT.